This T cell receptor beta chain was retrieved from a study of OX40 agonist ivuxolimab in advanced cancers. In terms of the full investigation: Ivuxolimab was an agonistic, fully human IgG2 monoclonal antibody directed against OX40 (CD134), a costimulatory receptor. The point of sequencing TCRbeta in the periphery was to test whether ivuxolimab changed TCR sequence diversity and drove clonal T-cell expansion. Of the approximately 54 patients in dose escalation, around 20 had hepatocellular carcinoma, about 15 had melanoma, 9 had renal cell carcinoma and 9 had head and neck cancer. The paper describes the monotherapy dose-escalation part (N ≈ 52 patients) of the phase I trial of ivuxolimab. Intravenous ivuxolimab was administered to patients every 2 weeks at six dose levels: 0.01, 0.1, 0.3, 1.5, 3 and 10 mg/kg. Prior anti-PD-1, anti-PD-L1 or anti-CTLA-4 therapy was permitted, and less than 45% of dose-escalation patients had received checkpoint inhibitors. Three dose-escalation patients achieved partial responses, one with hepatocellular carcinoma and two with cutaneous melanoma. A male proportion of 75% to 85% and a mean age of approximately 61 years, ranging from roughly 23 to 79, were recorded for the dose-escalation cohort.

For sequencing of the TCRbeta CDR3 region, genomic DNA was extracted from the sorted cells. TCRbeta CDR3 regions were sequenced using the immunoSEQ Assay. Here the immuneACCESS table is served through TCRdb, limited to in-frame sequences with V and J called. Missing clones are a known gap in these copies; in checked studies unresolved V genes cover under half, and the rest lacks a known reason. For this sample the table gives about 22,000 clones, of which less than 90% were detected only once. 20% to 25% of the sample comes from the top ten. Patients with autoimmune disease history or receiving systemic immunosuppression were excluded from the trial. Peripheral blood for TCR sequencing was collected from all dose cohorts at baseline, on cycle 4 day 1, and on cycle 7 day 1. Samples came from an open-label, multicenter, first-in-human phase I dose-escalation trial of ivuxolimab. Adults with locally advanced or metastatic melanoma, renal cell carcinoma, hepatocellular carcinoma or head and neck squamous cell carcinoma were enrolled in the trial. CD4+ and CD8+ T cells were sorted separately from peripheral blood before TCR sequencing.

What the study reported, not specific to this receptor: After ivuxolimab, expanded clones were on average more numerous among CD8+ T cells than among CD4+ T cells. Low levels of normalized T-cell clonal expansion were also seen in some patients who did not respond. Antigen specificity was not determined for the clonally expanded peripheral T cells. In the 0.1-3.0 mg/kg groups, partial responders were among the patients with the lowest normalized peripheral clonal expansion, particularly in CD8+ T cells. Clonal expansion of both CD4+ and CD8+ blood T cells was observed from baseline to week 6 at doses 0.1 to 3.0 mg/kg.

On this clone: It has no known antigen specificity. Base qualities are not recorded, but no much larger clone differs from it by a single base.

The CDR3 runs 14 amino acids, cysteine and phenylalanine included. This entry keeps only the CDR3 DNA: 42 bases, framed from base 1. V loses 0 bases of germline sequence and J loses 6 bases, and the interval between the two ends is 9 bases. CDR1 is given as MNHEY and CDR2 as SMNVEV, both from the germline V gene (reference sequence). This TCR was sampled from an adult with an advanced solid tumor such as melanoma, head and neck, liver or kidney cancer. The source material was CD4+ or CD8+ T cells sorted from blood, sampled in a trial of the OX40 agonist ivuxolimab. The sequence joins TRBV27 to TRBJ2-1; the D match is possibly TRBD1 or TRBD2, with 5 bases aligned in each. The DNA sequence is as follows: TGTGCCAGCAGTTTATCCACGGGACGCAATGAGCAGTTCTTC. Translated, this is CASSLSTGRNEQFF.